A single sample gave rise to the 27 T cell receptor beta chains below, sequenced in a study of radiotherapy plus CTLA-4 blockade in lung cancer listed by TCRdb under 2018. Libraries came from the immunoSEQ multiplex PCR assay. TCRdb carries this immuneACCESS record with in-frame sequences only. Its versions omit some clonotypes, under half of them owing to an unresolved V gene in the studies checked, with the rest unexplained. The sample data list approximately 60,000 clones, and about 80% of these were observed just once. Of the sample, 4% to 5.5% falls within the top ten clones. The material sequenced was peripheral blood, taken from a patient treated with radiotherapy plus ipilimumab. The receptors were sampled from a human donor with non-small cell lung cancer who had a complete response to radiotherapy plus ipilimumab.

The J gene is TRBJ1-3, the V gene TRBV6-1, with D uncertain. Germline CDR1 MNHNS, CDR2 SASEGT. The CDR3 spans 12 residues. V lost 4 bases and J 3 bases, leaving 4 bases between the germline ends. The CDR3 sequence: CASSGYGNTIYF. The CDR3 bases are TGTGCCAGCAGTGGCTATGGAAACACCATATATTTT.

The chain couples TRBV7-2 to TRBJ2-5, with a tentative D call TRBD2 (6 bases). The CDR3 length is 15 residues. V gave up 3 bases and J gave up 0 bases, with 11 bases separating them. In germline, CDR1 is SGHTA, CDR2 FQGNSA. The CDR3 here is CASSFSGDYQETQYF. In DNA form, the CDR3 reads TGTGCCAGCAGCTTTTCCGGGGACTACCAAGAGACCCAGTACTTC.

The V and J genes are TRBV29-1 and TRBJ2-6; no clear D. Germline V lookup: CDR1 SQVTM, CDR2 ANQGSEA. This CDR3 has 11 residues. The ends were cut back, 6 bases at V and 8 bases at J, with 8 bases in the middle. CDR3: CSVFVPNVLTF. CDR3 nucleotide sequence: TGCAGCGTGTTCGTCCCCAACGTCCTGACTTTC.

This chain connects TRBV7-9 to TRBJ1-2, with a weak D call TRBD1 (5 bases). The CDR3 is 14 residues long. Germline loops: CDR1 SEHNR, CDR2 FQNEAQ (reference sequence). Trimming stripped 4 bases from V and 12 bases from J, with 21 bases between. The CDR3 is CASSSEGLGKEDTF. The CDR3 nucleotides read TGTGCCAGCAGCTCCGAGGGGCTCGGTAAGGAGGACACCTTC.

This chain uses TRBV5-1 with TRBJ2-3; 9 nucleotides match TRBD2. V was pared by 4 bases and J by 1 base, with 10 bases of the junction left unmatched. CDR1 is SGHRS, CDR2 YFSETQ, per germline. This CDR3 is built from 17 residues. CDR3 sequence (DNA): TGCGCCAGCAGCCTGGAGGCGGGAGGGCCCGGCACAGATACGCAGTATTTT. Translation gives CASSLEAGGPGTDTQYF.

This clone was observed a handful of times. The chain employs TRBV7-8 and TRBJ1-2, with D tentatively TRBD1 (5 bases). From germline, CDR1 is SGHVS and CDR2 FQNEAQ. The CDR3 sequence is 14 residues long. Deletions cut 4 bases from V and 4 bases from J, with 13 bases between. The CDR3 reads CASSSRQTLYGYTF. The CDR3 bases are TGTGCCAGCAGCTCCCGACAGACTCTCTATGGCTACACCTTC.

This clone appeared a few times. V and J are TRBV6-1 and TRBJ2-1, with 7 bases that match TRBD1. CDR3 length: 14 amino acids. Losses at the gene ends were 3 bases for V and 6 bases for J; bases not matched to a gene: 5. Germline V gene data show CDR1 as MNHNS and CDR2 as SASEGT. CDR3 sequence: CASSEGQPFNEQFF. CDR3 nucleotides: TGTGCCAGCAGTGAGGGACAGCCCTTCAATGAGCAGTTCTTC.

This clone appeared a single time. The chain employs TRBV6-1 and TRBJ2-7; 7 bases agree with TRBD1. Germline lookup yields CDR1 MNHNS and CDR2 SASEGT. The CDR3 runs 14 residues. V lost 8 bases and J lost 3; bases outside the gene matches: 10. The CDR3 nucleotides are TGTGCCAGCGAACAGACAGGGAAGGGCTACGAGCAGTACTTC. Encoded protein: CASEQTGKGYEQYF.

The chain combines TRBV7-2 with TRBJ1-3; D is uncertain. The V gene's germline CDR1 is SGHTA and CDR2 FQGNSA. V lost 5 bases and J lost 2, with 16 bases in between. CDR3 length: 16 amino acids. The CDR3 spells CASSQTNRAAGNTIYF. The CDR3, as DNA: TGTGCCAGCAGCCAGACCAACCGGGCCGCTGGAAACACCATATATTTT.

The chain employs TRBV4-3 and TRBJ2-1, with D possibly being TRBD2 (5 bases). Germline V lookup: CDR1 LGHNA, CDR2 YSLEER. V was pared by 0 bases and J by 7 bases, with 10 bases between. This CDR3 comprises 14 residues. In DNA form, the CDR3 reads TGCGCCAGCAGCCAAGATTTATCGGGGAATGAGCAGTTCTTC. Protein sequence: CASSQDLSGNEQFF.

DNA for the CDR3: TGTGCCAGCAGCTCCGACAGAAATAGCAATCAGCCCCAGCATTTT. The encoded protein is CASSSDRNSNQPQHF. The chain couples TRBV7-2 to TRBJ1-5; a weak D match, TRBD1 (5 bases). CDR3 length: 15 residues. V was pared by 4 bases and J by 0 bases, with 10 bases between. Germline lookup yields CDR1 SGHTA and CDR2 FQGNSA.

The rearrangement uses TRBV9 and TRBJ2-3; 7 positions match TRBD2. CDR1 is SGDLS and CDR2 is YYNGEE in the germline V gene. The CDR3 has 16 amino acids. Trimming removed 0 bases from V and 3 bases from J; junction bases left unmatched: 7. CDR3 residues: CASSVVAGPSTDTQYF. The CDR3 DNA is TGTGCCAGCAGCGTAGTAGCGGGTCCTAGTACAGATACGCAGTATTTT.

The chain uses TRBV6-5 and TRBJ2-5; maybe TRBD2 (6 bases). This CDR3 region has 15 residues. Germline V gene lookup returns CDR1 MNHEY and CDR2 SVGAGI. V was cut by 5 bases and J by 5 bases, with 18 bases left in between. The CDR3 DNA reads as TGTGCCAGCAGTCAACCGGGACGGGGGAAGGAGACCCAGTACTTC. This gives the protein CASSQPGRGKETQYF.

The V gene is TRBV10-3, the J gene TRBJ2-3; maybe TRBD1 (5 bases). This CDR3 region has 14 residues. The V end lost 11 bases, the J end lost 2 bases, and 17 bases lay between the germline ends. CDR1 and CDR2 (germline): ENHRY, SYGVKD. The CDR3 sequence is CAACEGEPTDTQYF. The CDR3, as DNA: TGTGCCGCCTGCGAAGGGGAACCCACAGATACGCAGTATTTT.

This chain joins TRBV4-1 and TRBJ1-1; D possibly corresponds to TRBD1 (6 bases). Per germline, CDR1 MGHRA and CDR2 YSYEKL. Trimming cost V 0 bases and J 4 bases, with 18 bases left between them. The CDR3 sequence is 17 residues long. This CDR3 is CASSQDRRRRGATEAFF. DNA of the CDR3: TGCGCCAGCAGCCAAGATCGAAGGCGGAGGGGGGCCACTGAAGCTTTCTTT.

The CDR3 spells CASSLDSGYQETQYF. The DNA of the CDR3 is TGTGCCAGCAGCTTAGATTCTGGCTACCAAGAGACCCAGTACTTC. V usage is TRBV11-3 and J usage is TRBJ2-5; D not certain. With 0 bases removed from V and 0 bases from J, the gap between germline ends came to 8 bases. Germline V CDR1 and CDR2: SGHNT, YENEEA. CDR3 length: 15 amino acids.

This chain uses TRBV28 with TRBJ2-1; 8 bases are shared with TRBD1. Trimming at V came to 5 bases and at J to 8 bases, leaving 8 bases not matched to a gene. The CDR3 has 14 residues. CDR1 is MDHEN and CDR2 is SYDVKM in the germline V gene. This chain's CDR3 is CASSKRTGRDEQFF. The DNA of the CDR3 is TGTGCCAGCAGTAAACGGACAGGGCGGGATGAGCAGTTCTTC.

The CDR3, as DNA: TGTGCCTGGCAGGCCGGGGGCGGAATATCCCGTAGTGATAGCAATCAGCCCCAGCATTTT. As protein: CAWQAGGGISRSDSNQPQHF. The chain couples TRBV30 to TRBJ1-5; tentative D call: TRBD1 (6 bases). CDR3 length: 20 amino acids. Germline CDR1 and CDR2: GTSNPN and SVGIG (reference sequence). The V end was cut by 5 bases, the J end by 0 bases, with 29 bases between.

This clone has only one observation. This rearrangement joins TRBV5-1 to TRBJ1-2; D is possibly TRBD1 (6 bases). V shed 1 base and J shed 3 bases, with 13 bases lying between them. This CDR3 region has 15 residues. Per germline, CDR1 SGHRS and CDR2 YFSETQ. This chain's CDR3 is CASSLNRVLDYGYTF. The CDR3 DNA reads TGCGCCAGCAGCTTGAACAGGGTCCTGGACTATGGCTACACCTTC.

This clone appeared a few times. This chain joins TRBV7-9 and TRBJ2-2; D remains ambiguous. V lost 5 bases, J lost 8 bases, and 15 bases lay in between. Per germline, CDR1 SEHNR and CDR2 FQNEAQ (reference sequence). CDR3 length equals 14 residues. Here the CDR3 DNA reads TGTGCCAGCAGCGATGGGATTGTCAGAGGGGAGCTGTTTTTT. This translates into CASSDGIVRGELFF.

The chain links TRBV5-1 to TRBJ2-1; D call uncertain. The CDR3 extends over 14 amino acids. Trimming cost V 2 bases and J 8 bases, with 14 bases left between them. CDR1 and CDR2 from the germline V gene are SGHRS and YFSETQ. In nucleotides, the CDR3 is TGCGCCAGCAGCTTTTCCTCCTTGGCCGATGAGCAGTTCTTC. Translated, it gives CASSFSSLADEQFF.

V gene TRBV7-2 combines with J gene TRBJ1-5; TRBD1 agrees at 7 bases. Germline V gene data show CDR1 as SGHTA and CDR2 as FQGNSA. CDR3 length equals 14 residues. V trimming: 5 bases; J trimming: 3 bases; junction bases outside the gene matches: 4. CDR3 nucleotide sequence: TGTGCCAGCAGCGGGGACAGCTCCAATCAGCCCCAGCATTTT. Translation gives CASSGDSSNQPQHF. Together with reference TRBV7-2 and TRBJ1-5, the CDR3 gives the full variable domain: GAGVSQSPSNKVTEKGKDVELRCDPISGHTALYWYRQSLGQGLEFLIYFQGNSAPDKSGLPSDRFSAERTGGSVSTLTIQRTQQEDSAVYLCASSGDSSNQPQHFGDGTRLSIL.

This sequence joins TRBV11-3 and TRBJ2-1; tentative D call: TRBD1 (5 bases). Deletions cut 2 bases from V and 0 bases from J, with 17 bases between. Per germline, CDR1 SGHNT and CDR2 YENEEA. The CDR3 runs 18 residues. The CDR3 sequence is CASSLKVGVAASYNEQFF. CDR3 DNA: TGTGCCAGCAGCTTAAAGGTAGGGGTCGCTGCCTCCTACAATGAGCAGTTCTTC.

This chain uses TRBV7-2 with TRBJ2-7; D unresolved. Germline V CDR1 and CDR2: SGHTA, FQGNSA. V dropped 5 bases and J dropped 3 bases, with 8 bases sitting between them. This CDR3 comprises 12 residues. The chain's CDR3 is CASSLAFYEQYF. CDR3 nucleotides: TGTGCCAGCAGCCTCGCCTTCTACGAGCAGTACTTC.

V and J are TRBV23-1 and TRBJ1-1; D may be TRBD1 (6 bases). TRBV23-1 is marked as an open reading frame, function uncertain. CDR3 length equals 14 residues. V lost 3 bases and J 7 bases, leaving 15 bases between the germline ends. Here the CDR3 reads CASSHLTWDNEAFF. CDR3 DNA: TGCGCCAGCAGTCATCTTACCTGGGACAATGAAGCTTTCTTT.

The chain has TRBV27 and TRBJ1-2; 10 bases map to TRBD1. This CDR3 region has 15 residues. V lost 6 bases, J lost 3 bases, and 7 bases stayed unmatched. Germline assignment: CDR1 MNHEY and CDR2 SMNVEV (reference sequence). The CDR3 DNA is TGTGCCAGCAGCCCTGGACAGGGGGTGTACTATGGCTACACCTTC. Protein product: CASSPGQGVYYGYTF.

The V and J genes are TRBV6-1 and TRBJ2-7; 10 positions agree with TRBD1. The CDR3 runs to 14 residues. V dropped 8 bases and J dropped 5; count of bases not matched to a gene: 9. Germline values: CDR1 MNHNS, CDR2 SASEGT. The chain's CDR3 is CASVFTGTGDEQYF. In nucleotides, the CDR3 is TGTGCCAGCGTCTTTACCGGGACAGGGGACGAGCAGTACTTC.